This T cell receptor (beta chain) stems from a study of blood T cell repertoires in COVID-19. Study overall: Samples of COVID-19 (acute and convalescent) were obtained from the United States, Italy and Spain.

In the authors' methods: Nucleated cell counts were estimated from reference gene primer amplification. Sequencing was performed with immunoSEQ multiplex PCR; in TCRdb, only in-frame clones are kept and a portion is missing. That table gives V, J and clone size, and the DNA gave D and trimming. The table includes 400,000 to 450,000 clones, about 88% detected once. Seattle's cohort entered during active infection and was followed longitudinally. The source material was peripheral blood. The sequence came from a woman in her forties with COVID-19, enrolled during active disease.

CDR3 residues: CASSSGQGGRNQPQHF. The CDR3 DNA follows: TGCGCCAGCAGTTCCGGACAGGGTGGGCGCAATCAGCCCCAGCATTTT. The rearrangement links TRBV5-1 to TRBJ1-5; 8 nucleotides match TRBD1. Germline CDR1 and CDR2: SGHRS and YFSETQ. There are 16 residues in the CDR3. Germline trimming cut 5 bases from V and 2 bases from J; bases unmatched to any gene: 9.